Each of the 16 T cell receptor beta chains below was sequenced from the same sample in a study of CD8+ T cells in alopecia areata. Cutaneous lymph node cells were pooled, and they were sorted using CD4, CD8alpha, NKG2D, NKG2ACE and other markers. Sequencing templates came from extracted RNA that was reverse transcribed into cDNA. Sequencing used immunoSEQ multiplex PCR; TCRdb keeps in-frame clones, though not all of them. Sampling found 200,000 to 300,000 clones, none seen once. The source material was CD4+ T cells sorted from a lymph node. The receptors here all came from a C3H/HeJ mouse with alopecia areata. MHC haplotype of the strain: H2-k.

This clone has ten or more counts. Mouse gene names and germline throughout. The CDR3 extends 4 residues past the end of the read, so its final part is completed from the germline J gene. The J gene is TRBJ2-1, the V gene TRBV17, with D unresolved. Trimming stripped 2 bases from V and 1 base from J, with 6 bases between. This CDR3 contains 14 residues. Germline V CDR1 and CDR2: MNHDT, YYDKIL. Incomplete CDR3 DNA: TGTGCTAGCAGTAGATTACTGAACTATGCT. Amino acid sequence: CASSRLLNYA. The full CDR3 reads CASSRLLNYAEQFF.

In regard to this clone: Mouse gene names and germline throughout. The read comes to an end 4 residues before the CDR3 does, leaving the germline J gene to fill in the end. The chain carries TRBV14 and TRBJ1-2; D might be TRBD1 (6 bases). The CDR3 contains 11 residues. CDR1 and CDR2 (germline): SGHDT, FRDEAV. CDR3 sequence reads: CASSQGSDYTF. The sequenced part of the CDR3 DNA is TGTGCCAGCAGTCAGGGGAGC.

This clone was observed many times. Mouse germline and gene names are used. The read stops 4 residues short of the end of the CDR3; the missing end is completed from the germline J gene. This rearrangement joins TRBV13-1 to TRBJ2-7, with no clear D. Germline CDR1 is NSHNY and CDR2 is SYGAGN. This CDR3 region has 12 residues. The CDR3 reads CASSPPTYEQYF. Partial CDR3 DNA: TGTGCCAGCAGTCCCCCCACATAT.

This clone was seen only a few times. The germline and genes are mouse ones. The CDR3 end lies 4 residues beyond the end of the read and is filled in from the germline J gene. The sample holds other DNA sequences that translate to the same CDR3. The chain links TRBV13-3 to TRBJ1-2, with 8 bases that match TRBD1. This CDR3 spans 14 amino acids. Losses at the gene ends were 5 bases for V and 3 bases for J; bases not matched to a gene: 6. Germline V gene lookup returns CDR1 NNHDY and CDR2 SYVADS. This CDR3 is CASSPDRGDSDYTF. Incomplete CDR3 DNA: TGTGCCAGCAGCCCCGACAGGGGAGACTCC.

The sample holds a few counts of this clone. The gene names given are mouse names. From the germline J gene comes the end of the CDR3, since the read stops 4 residues before it. The sample contains more than one DNA sequence encoding this CDR3. The J gene is TRBJ2-7, the V gene TRBV19; 12 nucleotides agree with TRBD2. Germline V CDR1 and CDR2: FNHDT, SITEND (reference sequence). J gave up 1 base and V 2 bases, and 1 base lay outside the gene matches. There are 15 residues in the CDR3. The DNA read from the CDR3 is TGTGCCAGCAGTATGGGGACTGGGGGGTCCTAT. The encoded protein is CASSMGTGGSY. The CDR3 in its entirety is CASSMGTGGSYEQYF.

In its sample, this clone was seen a few times. Genes and germline come from the mouse. The read terminates 4 residues ahead of where the CDR3 ends, so the germline J gene completes it. The chain is built from TRBV5 and TRBJ2-5, with 7 bases lining up with TRBD1. Germline assignment: CDR1 LGHNA and CDR2 YNLKQL (reference sequence). The trim removed 0 bases at V and 2 bases at J, leaving 2 bases unmatched. This CDR3 spans 15 amino acids. CDR3 loop: CASSQDWDSQDTQYF. The CDR3 DNA, read in part, is TGTGCCAGCAGCCAAGATTGGGACAGCCAAGAC.

Remarks on this clone: Gene names refer to mouse genes. CDR3 amino acids: CAWSLGGSDTQYF. The DNA read from the CDR3 is TGTGCCTGGAGTCTGGGGGGGTCGGAC. The rearrangement joins TRBV31 to TRBJ2-5; 7 nucleotides line up with TRBD2. The CDR3 extends 4 residues past the end of the read, so its final part is completed from the germline J gene. Looked up from germline, CDR1 is GKSSPN and CDR2 is SITVG. The CDR3 is 13 residues long.

As to this clone: Gene names are the mouse ones. The CDR3 spells CASGDAGLYAEQFF. The sequenced part of the CDR3 DNA is TGTGCCAGCGGTGATGCAGGACTGTATGCT. The chain carries TRBV13-2 and TRBJ2-1, with D possibly being TRBD2 (6 bases). The sequenced fragment ends 4 residues before the CDR3 boundary, so the rest is inferred from the germline J gene. This CDR3 spans 14 amino acids. V lost 0 bases, J lost 4 bases, and 8 bases lay in between. Germline CDR1 and CDR2: NNHNN and SYGAGS (reference sequence).

In the case of this clone: Gene names refer to mouse genes. The CDR3 is cut off 4 residues early in the read; its end comes from the germline J gene. Distinct nucleotide sequences in the sample also encode this CDR3. This chain connects TRBV12-1 to TRBJ2-4, with D possibly being TRBD2 (6 bases). Germline loops: CDR1 SGHSN, CDR2 HYEKVE. This CDR3 has 13 amino acids. CDR3 DNA (partial): TGTGCCAGCTCTCTGGGGGGTGGAAAC. Translating it yields CASSLGGGN. The whole CDR3 protein is CASSLGGGNTLYF.

This clone was counted only a few times. The listed genes are named as in mouse. The read finishes 4 residues shy of the CDR3 end, and the germline J gene is used to complete it. J is TRBJ1-1 and V is TRBV13-2; D call uncertain. Trimming shortened V by 0 bases and J by 1 base, and 4 bases separated the two germline ends. Germline CDR1 reads NNHNN; CDR2 reads SYGAGS (reference sequence). This CDR3 region has 13 residues. CDR3 amino acids: CASGDVGNTEVFF. The CDR3 DNA, read in part, is TGTGCCAGCGGTGATGTGGGGAACACA.

This clone was counted a few times. All gene names here are mouse names. The CDR3 end lies 4 residues beyond the end of the read and is filled in from the germline J gene. This chain joins TRBV13-3 and TRBJ1-2; 12 positions match TRBD1. Germline lookup yields CDR1 NNHDY and CDR2 SYVADS. CDR3 length: 15 amino acids. V lost 3 bases, J lost 4 bases, and 4 bases stayed unmatched. CDR3: CASSAGQGASSDYTF. CDR3 bases read: TGTGCCAGCAGTGCGGGACAGGGGGCTAGCTCC.

A note on this clone: Mouse gene names and germline throughout. The read ends 4 residues before the CDR3 terminus; that terminus is restored from the germline J gene. This chain uses TRBV31 with TRBJ2-7, with TRBD2 identical over 8 bases. The germline CDR1 and CDR2 sequences are GKSSPN and SITVG. CDR3 length: 14 residues. The DNA read from the CDR3 is TGTGCCTGGAGCCCCTCGGGGGGGCCATAT. It yields the protein CAWSPSGGPY. Given in full, the CDR3 is CAWSPSGGPYEQYF.

For this clone: Genes and germline come from the mouse. Sequencing ends 4 residues short of the CDR3 end; the germline J gene provides the rest. The chain employs TRBV5 and TRBJ2-7; 7 bases are a match to TRBD2. In germline, CDR1 is LGHNA, CDR2 YNLKQL (reference sequence). After removal of 0 bases from V and 2 bases from J, the junction contained 4 bases not matched to a gene. CDR3 size: 15 residues. The CDR3 is CASSQEGTVPYEQYF. The sequenced part of the CDR3 DNA is TGTGCCAGCAGCCAAGAAGGGACTGTTCCCTAT.

This clone was observed a handful of times. Gene names are mouse gene names. The CDR3 reads CASSDAGGGADTQYF. The part of the CDR3 DNA that was read is TGTGCCAGCAGTGATGCAGGGGGGGGCGCCGAC. The chain combines TRBV13-3 with TRBJ2-5, with D perhaps TRBD2 (8 bases). The read terminates 4 residues before the CDR3 end, so the remaining end is supplied by the germline J gene. Germline lookup yields CDR1 NNHDY and CDR2 SYVADS. The CDR3 covers 15 residues.

A word on this clone: Germline and genes here are mouse. The read ends 4 residues early relative to the CDR3; the germline J gene fills the gap. The chain carries TRBV1 and TRBJ2-3, with 8 bases that match TRBD1. CDR1 and CDR2 from the germline V gene are NSQYPW and LRSPGD (reference sequence). The V segment lost 2 bases and the J segment 2 bases; nucleotides outside the gene matches: 3. The CDR3 sequence is 15 residues long. CDR3 residues: CTCSAPGGLAETLYF. The covered CDR3 bases are TGCACCTGCAGTGCACCAGGGGGCCTTGCAGAA.

There are a few counts of this clone. A much larger clonotype is one base distant, so this may be a read error. Mouse names are used for the genes. The read ends 4 residues shy of where the CDR3 ends; the end is completed using the germline J gene. V is TRBV19 and J is TRBJ2-1, with 9 bases lining up with TRBD2. The CDR3 has 14 residues. The germline CDR1 and CDR2 sequences are FNHDT and SITEND (reference sequence). V shed 4 bases, J shed 3 bases, and the junction held 2 bases outside the gene matches. The CDR3: CASSRLGAYAEQFF. The sequenced CDR3 bases are TGTGCCAGCAGTCGACTGGGGGCCTATGCT.